This T cell receptor (beta chain) was captured in a study of regulatory T cells in long-lasting Graves disease. Study overall: Newly diagnosed Graves' patients had under 3 months of antithyroid drugs. Study observations and caveats: The study found TRBV28, TRBJ1-2 and TRBJ2-5 favored in persistent disease.

As to time point: newly diagnosed GD, antithyroid drugs for less than 3 months. From PBMCs, RNA was extracted and then used to make the TCR library. It was American Thyroid Association guidelines that determined Graves' disease diagnosis. About this clonotype itself: Its antigen remains unidentified.

This CDR3 spans 13 amino acids. The germline V gene has CDR1 SQVTM and CDR2 ANQGSEA. Trimming took 7 bases from V and 3 from J, leaving 15 bases between them. Building the TCR beta libraries relied on iRepertoire HTBI primers, and CDR3 regions underwent Arm-PCR. TCRdb fed the multiplex PCR reads into MiXCR, producing one record per CDR3 protein. Seen here are roughly 530,000 distinct CDR3 sequences, 15% to 20% observed once, and the top ten hold approximately 25%. The same data also contributed to another study, on T cells in Graves' hyperthyroidism and ophthalmopathy.

The TCR was taken from a middle-aged woman with Graves disease. This chain joins TRBV29-1 and TRBJ2-5, with TRBD1 as a possible D gene (5 bases). Here the sequenced sample was peripheral blood mononuclear cells (PBMCs), taken at new diagnosis, from a patient treated with antithyroid drugs. Here the CDR3 reads CSGDAGFEETQYF. The CDR3 DNA follows: TGCAGCGGGGATGCAGGGTTCGAAGAGACCCAGTACTTC.